What follows are 5 T cell receptor beta chains derived from one specimen sequenced in a study of blood T cell repertoires in COVID-19. The method was immunoSEQ multiplex PCR; TCRdb's version includes in-frame clones alone and lacks a portion of them. This sample has roughly 440,000 clones, with about nine tenths found just once. The sequenced sample consisted of peripheral blood. All receptors derive from a woman aged 45-65 years with COVID-19, enrolled during active disease.

This chain connects TRBV6-6 to TRBJ1-1, with 7 bases lining up with TRBD1. The CDR3 is made up of 13 amino acids. CDR1 is MNHNY and CDR2 is SVGAGI in the germline V gene (reference sequence). V lost 8 bases and J lost 4; bases outside the gene matches: 7. CDR3 bases: TGTGCCAGCCTATCCGGGACAGTCACTGAAGCTTTCTTT. Amino acids: CASLSGTVTEAFF.

The chain employs TRBV7-9 and TRBJ2-7; D is uncertain. The CDR3 consists of 14 residues. The germline gives CDR1 SEHNR, CDR2 FQNEAQ (reference sequence). Trimming removed 4 bases from V and 4 bases from J, with 14 bases in between. CDR3: CASSSIFDTYEQYF. The CDR3 region has the DNA TGTGCCAGCAGCTCCATATTTGACACTTACGAGCAGTACTTC.

The V and J genes are TRBV5-4 and TRBJ2-6, with D maybe TRBD1 (5 bases). The CDR3 loop spans 18 amino acids. Looked up from germline, CDR1 is SGHNT and CDR2 is YYREEE (reference sequence). Trimming removed 1 base from V and 2 bases from J, with 16 bases in between. The CDR3 sequence is CASSLSVTQGTGANVLTF. Here the CDR3 DNA reads TGTGCCAGCAGCTTGAGCGTCACTCAGGGTACTGGGGCCAACGTCCTGACTTTC.

Note on this clone: Different DNA sequences within this sample yield the same CDR3. This rearrangement joins TRBV6-5 to TRBJ1-2; TRBD1 aligns across 7 bases. Germline CDR1 and CDR2: MNHEY and SVGAGI. Losses at the gene ends were 5 bases for V and 0 bases for J; bases not matched to a gene: 3. The CDR3 extends over 14 amino acids. CDR3 region: CASSRDRANYGYTF. DNA for the CDR3: TGTGCCAGCAGTCGTGACAGGGCTAACTATGGCTACACCTTC.

This chain's CDR3 is CASYGQGADTQYF. The CDR3 region has the DNA TGTGCCAGCTACGGACAGGGAGCAGATACGCAGTATTTT. V gene TRBV3-1 (or the pseudogene TRBV3-2) combines with J gene TRBJ2-3; 8 bases match TRBD1. CDR1 LGHDT and CDR2 YNNKEL come from the germline V gene (reference sequence). With V trimmed by 8 bases and J by 4 bases, 5 bases remained unmatched. The CDR3 is 13 amino acids.